Below, 22 T cell receptor beta chains from the same sample are listed, as sequenced in a study of identical twins (dated by TCRdb to the mid-2010s). The receptor library was made with 5' RACE. Sequenced using an Illumina HiSeq 2000. The raw public reads went through TCRdb reprocessing: fastp at Q25, MiXCR clone calling, in-frame beta chains kept. Records with the same CDR3 protein are collapsed into one entry carrying the most frequent genes and DNA. This sample is represented by hundreds of thousands of distinct CDR3 sequences; approximately 9% of them were singletons. Jointly, the top ten make up around 5% of the sample. Specimen: memory (CD45RO+) T cells sorted from blood. What the cell subset or site label conveys for this sample: CD45RO+ enriched T cells. The receptor set was obtained from a woman aged 18-29 years in good health.

This chain links TRBV6-1 with TRBJ2-5; a possible D gene is TRBD2 (5 bases). This CDR3 has 17 residues. The V gene lost 1 base and the J gene lost 8 bases, with 23 bases spanning the gap. Germline CDR1 reads MNHNS; CDR2 reads SASEGT. The CDR3 DNA is TGTGCCAGCAGTGAAGGGTCCTATAATCTTCCCGGGGAAACCCAGTACTTC. It codes for CASSEGSYNLPGETQYF.

The rearrangement links TRBV29-1 to TRBJ1-5; D might be TRBD1 (5 bases). V dropped 7 bases and J dropped 3 bases, with 10 bases sitting between them. Germline V gene sequence: CDR1 SQVTM, CDR2 ANQGSEA. The CDR3 is made up of 12 amino acids. The CDR3 DNA follows: TGCAGCGCACGGGGGATCAATCAGCCCCAGCATTTT. This sequence encodes CSARGINQPQHF.

This clonotype turned up a few times. The chain couples TRBV3-1 to TRBJ2-7, with D possibly matching TRBD2 (5 bases). V was cut by 1 base and J by 0 bases, with 13 bases left in between. The germline V gene encodes CDR1 LGHDT and CDR2 YNNKEL (reference sequence). The CDR3 has 16 amino acids. The CDR3 sequence: CASSQGGEGGSYEQYF. The DNA for the CDR3 is TGTGCCAGCAGCCAAGGGGGTGAAGGAGGCTCCTACGAGCAGTACTTC.

This clonotype was found many times. This sequence joins TRBV5-1 and TRBJ1-1; perhaps TRBD1 as D (5 bases). Germline CDR1 is SGHRS and CDR2 is YFSETQ. This CDR3 is 14 amino acids long. Trimming removed 0 bases from V and 1 base from J, with 7 bases in between. The CDR3 DNA reads TGCGCCAGCAGCTTGGACAGGCCGAACACTGAAGCTTTCTTT. Its protein is CASSLDRPNTEAFF.

The chain recombines TRBV20-1 with TRBJ2-3, with TRBD2 identical over 9 bases. The length of the CDR3 is 14 residues. V trimming: 6 bases; J trimming: 2 bases; junction bases outside the gene matches: 6. CDR1 and CDR2 (germline): DFQATT, SNEGSKA (reference sequence). As DNA, the CDR3 is TGCAGTGCCCGTCTAGCGGGGTCCACAGATACGCAGTATTTT. The encoded protein is CSARLAGSTDTQYF.

This clonotype was seen ten or more times. The genes are TRBV7-9 and TRBJ1-2, with D hard to call. This CDR3 comprises 13 residues. V lost 5 bases, J lost 2 bases, and 9 bases lay in between. The germline CDR1 and CDR2 sequences are SEHNR and FQNEAQ (reference sequence). The CDR3 protein is CASSLDPNYGYTF. The CDR3 DNA is TGTGCCAGCAGCCTGGATCCGAACTATGGCTACACCTTC.

This clonotype has at least ten counts. The J gene is TRBJ2-5, the V gene TRBV29-1; D not resolved. The CDR3 is made up of 10 amino acids. Trimming cost V 5 bases and J 5 bases, with 6 bases left between them. In germline, CDR1 is SQVTM, CDR2 ANQGSEA. CDR3 nucleotides: TGCAGCGTTACAGTGGAGACCCAGTACTTC. Its translation: CSVTVETQYF.

The chain combines TRBV5-1 with TRBJ2-3; tentatively, D is TRBD1 or TRBD2 (6 bases each). This CDR3 spans 15 amino acids. The V gene lost 1 base and the J gene lost 0 bases, with 9 bases spanning the gap. From germline, CDR1 is SGHRS and CDR2 YFSETQ. The CDR3 spells CASSLRGTSTDTQYF. DNA of the CDR3: TGCGCCAGCAGCTTGAGGGGGACTAGCACAGATACGCAGTATTTT.

V usage is TRBV29-1 and J usage is TRBJ1-2, with D possibly TRBD1 on 5 matching bases. CDR1 is SQVTM and CDR2 is ANQGSEA in the germline V gene. The CDR3 has 11 residues. V was trimmed by 7 bases and J by 11 bases, leaving 17 bases between them. This CDR3 is CSAPSQGLYTF. The CDR3 nucleotides are TGCAGCGCACCCTCCCAGGGATTATACACCTTC.

There are many counts of this clonotype. This sequence joins TRBV7-9 and TRBJ2-3, with D perhaps assigned TRBD1 or TRBD2 (5 bases each). Germline V gene lookup returns CDR1 SEHNR and CDR2 FQNEAQ (reference sequence). There are 15 residues in the CDR3. Between the trimmed V and J ends, which lost 5 bases and 0 bases, there was a span of 12 bases. In nucleotides, the CDR3 is TGTGCCAGCAGCCCCGAGGGGTCTAGCACAGATACGCAGTATTTT. Translated, it gives CASSPEGSSTDTQYF.

This clonotype has just a few counts. The chain couples TRBV2 to TRBJ2-3; 14 bases map to TRBD2. Per germline, CDR1 SNHLY and CDR2 FYNNEI. With 11 bases clipped from V and 7 bases from J, the junction kept 5 bases outside the gene matches. The CDR3 totals 13 residues. CDR3 bases: TGTGCCTTCCGGACTAGCGGGGGGTATACGCAGTATTTT. It yields the protein CAFRTSGGYTQYF.

Only a few counts were recorded for this clonotype. J is TRBJ2-4 and V is TRBV3-1; D may be TRBD1 or TRBD2 (6 bases each). V was cut by 4 bases and J by 3 bases, with 10 bases left in between. Germline CDR1 reads LGHDT; CDR2 reads YNNKEL (reference sequence). CDR3 length: 14 residues. Here the CDR3 reads CASSRGAIKNIQYF. CDR3 nucleotides: TGTGCCAGCAGCCGGGGGGCTATCAAAAACATTCAGTACTTC.

This clonotype was detected a few times. This chain uses TRBV7-2 with TRBJ1-1; maybe TRBD1 (6 bases). Trimming removed 5 bases at V and 10 bases at J, with 14 bases between. The CDR3 contains 12 residues. In germline, CDR1 is SGHTA, CDR2 FQGNSA. CDR3 in amino acids: CASSLTRGAAFF. Here the CDR3 DNA reads TGTGCCAGCAGCCTAACGCGGGGGGCAGCTTTCTTT.

There are many counts of this clonotype. The chain recombines TRBV12-3 or TRBV12-4 with TRBJ2-3; D is unresolved. Trimming pared 6 bases from V and 4 bases from J, leaving 11 bases between. The CDR3 is 13 residues long. This CDR3 reads CASSRLVSDTQYF. CDR3 in DNA: TGTGCCAGCAGCCGCCTTGTGTCAGATACGCAGTATTTT.

The chain carries TRBV3-1 and TRBJ1-1, with D possibly being TRBD1 (5 bases). The V end was cut by 3 bases, the J end by 1 base, with 15 bases between. This CDR3 contains 16 residues. Per the germline V gene, CDR1 is LGHDT and CDR2 is YNNKEL (reference sequence). Here the CDR3 reads CASSQTGGEPNTEAFF. The CDR3 region has the DNA TGTGCCAGCAGCCAGACCGGGGGGGAACCGAACACTGAAGCTTTCTTT.

This clonotype was counted many times. V is TRBV29-1 and J is TRBJ2-1; D unresolved. CDR3 length: 13 residues. Trimming took 1 base from V and 4 from J, leaving 8 bases between them. Germline V gives CDR1 SQVTM, CDR2 ANQGSEA. The CDR3 DNA sequence: TGCAGCGTTGAAGGGAGTCTTTACAATGAGCAGTTCTTC. It translates to CSVEGSLYNEQFF.

Here the CDR3 reads CASSPGGPQHF. The CDR3 bases are TGTGCCAGCAGTCCCGGGGGGCCCCAGCATTTT. The chain has TRBV6-2 or TRBV6-3 and TRBJ1-5; D perhaps matches TRBD1 (5 bases). The CDR3 loop spans 11 amino acids. Germline CDR1 MNHEY, CDR2 SVGEGT. The V end lost 5 bases, the J end lost 9 bases, and 8 bases lay between the germline ends.

This clonotype appeared many times. The chain has TRBV10-3 and TRBJ2-1, with a tentative D call TRBD2 (5 bases). CDR3 length: 14 residues. Trimming pared 7 bases from V and 4 bases from J, leaving 14 bases between. The germline V gene has CDR1 ENHRY and CDR2 SYGVKD. As DNA, the CDR3 is TGTGCCATCACCCCGGGGTCATCTTACAATGAGCAGTTCTTC. Protein sequence: CAITPGSSYNEQFF.

This clonotype was recorded a few times. J is TRBJ2-6 and V is TRBV2; no clear D gene. The CDR3 sequence is 13 residues long. The V gene lost 5 bases and the J gene lost 0 bases, with 2 bases spanning the gap. CDR1 is SNHLY, CDR2 FYNNEI, per germline. The CDR3 is CASSYSGANVLTF. In DNA form, the CDR3 reads TGTGCCAGCAGTTACTCTGGGGCCAACGTCCTGACTTTC.

This clonotype came up many times. The chain has TRBV12-3 or TRBV12-4 and TRBJ1-2, with 8 positions matching TRBD1. Trimming cost V 6 bases and J 4 bases; bases outside gene matches: 4. The CDR3 covers 13 residues. The CDR3 loop is CASSLGTGYGYTF. DNA of the CDR3: TGTGCCAGCAGCCTTGGGACAGGCTATGGCTACACCTTC.

This clonotype was counted only a few times. This rearrangement joins TRBV20-1 to TRBJ1-5; D not resolved. From germline, CDR1 is DFQATT and CDR2 SNEGSKA (reference sequence). This CDR3 region has 15 residues. Trimming cost V 6 bases and J 1 base, with 16 bases left between them. In DNA form, the CDR3 reads TGCAGTGCCACGAACGGGGTTAAGAGCAATCAGCCCCAGCATTTT. Its protein product is CSATNGVKSNQPQHF.

The gene calls are TRBV20-1 and TRBJ2-2; D call uncertain. The CDR3 is made up of 13 amino acids. Trimming removed 3 bases at V and 1 base at J, with 6 bases between. Germline CDR1 reads DFQATT; CDR2 reads SNEGSKA (reference sequence). This chain's CDR3 is CSARARNTGELFF. CDR3 in DNA: TGCAGTGCTAGGGCCAGGAACACCGGGGAGCTGTTTTTT.